Below, 11 T cell receptor beta chains from the same sample are listed, as sequenced in a study of cytomegalovirus exposure and HLA in healthy donors. Primers for the PCR totalled 60 Vbeta and 13 Jbeta. The table came from immunoSEQ multiplex PCR; TCRdb's copy has only in-frame clones and leaves some out. Among 150,000 or so clones listed, roughly 82% were seen once. The sample was PBMCs. Every receptor here comes from a man in his thirties or forties in good health and CMV-seropositive.

The CDR3 reads CASSSSGKVETQYF. The CDR3, as DNA: TGTGCCAGCAGCTCTTCAGGGAAAGTAGAGACCCAGTACTTC. This rearrangement joins TRBV7-6 to TRBJ2-5, with a weak D call TRBD1 (5 bases). CDR1 is SGHVS, CDR2 FNYEAQ, per germline. Trimming took 4 bases from V and 4 from J, leaving 13 bases between them. The CDR3 runs 14 residues.

The V gene is TRBV28, the J gene TRBJ1-5; D is undetermined. The CDR3 is made up of 11 amino acids. Germline V gene sequence: CDR1 MDHEN, CDR2 SYDVKM. The V end lost 5 bases, the J end lost 3 bases, and 2 bases lay between the germline ends. The CDR3 region is CASSLNQPQHF. CDR3 nucleotide sequence: TGTGCCAGCAGTCTCAATCAGCCCCAGCATTTT.

The chain recombines TRBV7-9 with TRBJ2-6, with 8 bases matching TRBD2. CDR3 length: 16 residues. Germline V CDR1 and CDR2: SEHNR, FQNEAQ (reference sequence). The J segment lost 2 bases and the V segment lost 5 bases, leaving 5 bases of the junction unmatched. CDR3 sequence: CASSPSGGAGANVLTF. The DNA for the CDR3 is TGTGCCAGCAGCCCATCGGGAGGGGCTGGGGCCAACGTCCTGACTTTC. Combining the CDR3 with reference TRBV7-9 and TRBJ2-6 gives the whole variable domain DTGVSQNPRHKITKRGQNVTFRCDPISEHNRLYWYRQTLGQGPEFLTYFQNEAQLEKSRLLSDRFSAERPKGSFSTLEIQRTEQGDSAMYLCASSPSGGAGANVLTFGAGSRLTVL.

V is TRBV9 and J is TRBJ2-5; D might be TRBD2 (7 bases). This CDR3 is built from 15 residues. Trimming removed 4 bases at V and 5 bases at J, with 18 bases between. Germline V gene sequence: CDR1 SGDLS, CDR2 YYNGEE. DNA of the CDR3: TGTGCCAGCAGCACGGGAACGGGGGGCCCGGAGACCCAGTACTTC. Amino acids: CASSTGTGGPETQYF. The full variable domain, its missing parts supplied by reference TRBV9 and TRBJ2-5, is DSGVTQTPKHLITATGQRVTLRCSPRSGDLSVYWYQQSLDQGLQFLIQYYNGEERAKGNILERFSAQQFPDLHSELNLSSLELGDSALYFCASSTGTGGPETQYFGPGTRLLVL.

This clone was detected once. The rearrangement joins TRBV19 to TRBJ2-7; D is possibly TRBD2 (5 bases). Deletions cut 7 bases from V and 9 bases from J, with 16 bases between. The CDR3 covers 12 residues. Germline V gene lookup returns CDR1 LNHDA and CDR2 SQIVND (reference sequence). The CDR3 loop reads CASKDPGKGQYF. CDR3 coding DNA: TGTGCCAGTAAGGACCCGGGGAAGGGGCAGTACTTC.

The rearrangement uses TRBV5-8 and TRBJ2-3; 12 bases are a match to TRBD1. The CDR3 sequence is 20 residues long. Germline V gene data show CDR1 as SGHTS and CDR2 as YDEGEE. V was clipped by 5 bases and J by 1 base; unmatched bases: 17. CDR3 residues: CASRLLFSGQGALGTDTQYF. The CDR3 DNA reads TGTGCCAGCAGGCTCCTGTTTTCGGGACAGGGGGCGTTGGGCACAGATACGCAGTATTTT.

This clone was counted only a few times. The chain has TRBV6-5 and TRBJ2-3; D is undetermined. With 5 bases removed from V and 5 bases from J, the gap between germline ends came to 5 bases. The germline CDR1 and CDR2 sequences are MNHEY and SVGAGI. CDR3 length equals 11 residues. The CDR3 is CASSTRDTQYF. The DNA for the CDR3 is TGTGCCAGCAGTACAAGAGATACGCAGTATTTT.

The genes are TRBV10-3 and TRBJ1-1; no definite D call. The CDR3 has 13 amino acids. Germline V lookup: CDR1 ENHRY, CDR2 SYGVKD. Trimming stripped 0 bases from V and 4 bases from J, with 6 bases between. This chain's CDR3 is CAISESGSTEAFF. The CDR3 DNA follows: TGTGCCATCAGTGAGTCCGGGAGCACTGAAGCTTTCTTT.

The genes are TRBV5-1 and TRBJ2-1; TRBD2 is a possible D gene (6 bases). The germline V gene has CDR1 SGHRS and CDR2 YFSETQ. This CDR3 is built from 15 residues. The V gene lost 4 bases and the J gene lost 6 bases, with 17 bases spanning the gap. The CDR3, as DNA: TGCGCCAGCAGCCGCTTCCGGGAGTCCCTCAATGAGCAGTTCTTC. Its protein is CASSRFRESLNEQFF.

This chain links TRBV6-1 with TRBJ2-3, with 9 bases lining up with TRBD2. This CDR3 contains 16 residues. V trimming: 3 bases; J trimming: 3 bases; junction bases outside the gene matches: 7. The V gene's germline CDR1 is MNHNS and CDR2 SASEGT. CDR3 sequence (DNA): TGTGCCAGCAGTGACCATAGCGGGGGTCCAACAGATACGCAGTATTTT. This sequence encodes CASSDHSGGPTDTQYF.

A note on this clone: One end of the junction fails to match germline, which may point to a read error. This sequence joins TRBV30 and TRBJ2-7; 12 bases line up with TRBD1. Germline loops: CDR1 GTSNPN, CDR2 SVGIG (reference sequence). The CDR3 has 18 amino acids. For the CDR3, the DNA is TGTGCCTGGAGGACAGTCCCGGGACAGGGGGCGCCGGCCTACGAGCAGTGCTTC. Translating gives CAWRTVPGQGAPAYEQCF.